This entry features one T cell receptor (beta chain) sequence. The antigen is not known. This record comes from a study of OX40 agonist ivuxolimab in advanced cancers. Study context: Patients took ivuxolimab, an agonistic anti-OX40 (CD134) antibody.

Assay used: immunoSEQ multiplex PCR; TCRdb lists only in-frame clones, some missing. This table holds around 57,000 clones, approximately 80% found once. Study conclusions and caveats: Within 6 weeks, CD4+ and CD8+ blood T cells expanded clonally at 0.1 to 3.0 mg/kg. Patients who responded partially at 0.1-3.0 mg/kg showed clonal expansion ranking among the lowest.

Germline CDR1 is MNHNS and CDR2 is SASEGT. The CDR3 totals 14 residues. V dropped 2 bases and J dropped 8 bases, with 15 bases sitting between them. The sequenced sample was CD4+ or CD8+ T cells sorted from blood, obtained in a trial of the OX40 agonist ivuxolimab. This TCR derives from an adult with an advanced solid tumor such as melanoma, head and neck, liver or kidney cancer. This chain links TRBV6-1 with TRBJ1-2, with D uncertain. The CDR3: CASSENSRLGGYTF. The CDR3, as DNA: TGTGCCAGCAGTGAAAACTCTCGGTTAGGGGGCTACACCTTC.